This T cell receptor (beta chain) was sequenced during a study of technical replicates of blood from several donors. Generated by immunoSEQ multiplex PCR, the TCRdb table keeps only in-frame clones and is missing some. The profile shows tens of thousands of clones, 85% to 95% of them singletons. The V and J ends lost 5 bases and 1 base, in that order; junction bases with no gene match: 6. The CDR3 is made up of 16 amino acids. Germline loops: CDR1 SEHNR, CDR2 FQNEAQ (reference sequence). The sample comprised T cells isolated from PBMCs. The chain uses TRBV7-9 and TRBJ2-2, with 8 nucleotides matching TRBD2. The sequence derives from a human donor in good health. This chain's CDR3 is CASSITGGLNTGELFF. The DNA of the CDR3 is TGTGCCAGCAGCATTACGGGGGGGCTGAACACCGGGGAGCTGTTTTTT.